Below, 9 T cell receptor beta chains from the same sample are listed, as sequenced in a study of T cell clonality in common variable immunodeficiency. Study results and limitations: Common variable immunodeficiency TCR beta sequences reportedly had fewer deletions and N-nucleotide insertions.

These TCRs' antigens remain unknown. Sequenced by immunoSEQ multiplex PCR; TCRdb stores in-frame clones only, minus some. This sample carries approximately 26,000 clones and no singletons, and 3% to 3.5% goes to the top ten. Sequencing was performed on peripheral blood mononuclear cells. The origin of the receptors is a human donor with common variable immunodeficiency.

The sample holds many counts of this clone. The observed sequence ends 3 residues before the CDR3 terminus, with the missing tail filled in from the germline J gene. This sample also contains other DNA sequences that code for the same CDR3. The gene calls are TRBV5-1 and TRBJ2-7, with 16 bases matching TRBD2. The CDR3 contains 16 residues. In germline, CDR1 is SGHRS, CDR2 YFSETQ. J was trimmed by 2 bases and V by 4 bases; bases with no gene match: 3. CDR3 DNA, as far as it was read: TGCGCCAGCAGCCCCGGGACTAGCGGGGGGGCCTACGAG. This translates into CASSPGTSGGAYE. The full CDR3 reads CASSPGTSGGAYEQYF.

This clone was counted ten times or more. The read gets to within 3 residues of the CDR3 end, and the germline J gene fills in the rest. The chain links TRBV28 to TRBJ2-1; TRBD1 matches at 9 bases. The trim removed 9 bases at V and 9 bases at J, leaving 6 bases unmatched. Germline V gene data show CDR1 as MDHEN and CDR2 as SYDVKM. The CDR3 totals 12 residues. CDR3 sequence: CASRTGVAEQFF. The sequenced CDR3 bases are TGTGCCAGTAGGACAGGGGTTGCTGAG.

This clone has only a few counts. The CDR3 end is not reached by the read, which stops 3 residues before it; the germline J gene fills it in. The rearrangement uses TRBV7-8 and TRBJ2-5; 9 bases fit TRBD1. V lost 5 bases to trimming and J lost 4 bases; unmatched junction nucleotides: 8. CDR1 is SGHVS and CDR2 is FQNEAQ in the germline V gene. The CDR3 loop spans 15 amino acids. The covered CDR3 bases are TGTGCCAGCAGCCCACTCGGGACAGGGTTAGAGACC. It encodes CASSPLGTGLET. The entire CDR3 protein is CASSPLGTGLETQYF.

About this clone itself: One end of the junction varies from germline; a read error may be responsible. The CDR3 end falls 3 residues outside the read, so it is completed with the germline J gene. The chain uses TRBV7-7 and TRBJ1-2; a weak D match, TRBD1 (5 bases). The CDR3 extends over 13 amino acids. Germline V gives CDR1 SSHAT, CDR2 FNYEAQ (reference sequence). The CDR3 protein is CASSFQGPYGYTF. CDR3 bases read: TGTGCTAGCAGCTTTCAGGGTCCCTATGGC.

To note about this clone: The CDR3 goes on 3 residues after the read ends, and that part is filled in from the germline J gene. This chain connects TRBV7-2 to TRBJ1-5, with a weak D call TRBD1 (6 bases). CDR3 length: 14 amino acids. V shed 1 base and J shed 7 bases, with 11 bases lying between them. CDR1 is SGHTA, CDR2 FQGNSA, per germline. The part of the CDR3 DNA that was read is TGTGCCAGCAGCTTAGGCGGACAGTCCCAGCCC. As protein: CASSLGGQSQP. The complete CDR3 sequence is CASSLGGQSQPQHF.

Comment on this clone: The read stops 3 residues short of the end of the CDR3; the missing end is completed from the germline J gene. The V gene is TRBV5-1, the J gene TRBJ1-1; D unclear. Trimming removed 10 bases at V and 1 base at J, with 8 bases between. The CDR3 is 11 amino acids. Germline-derived CDR1 and CDR2 are SGHRS and YFSETQ. CDR3 DNA (partial): TGCGCCTTTACACGGAACACTGAA. Translation gives CAFTRNTE. The complete CDR3 sequence is CAFTRNTEAFF.

This clone was counted only a few times. Mismatch with germline at one junction end may stem from a read error. CDR3 DNA (partial): TGTGCTAGCAGCAGCCCCCCCGAAGGGGCAGGAGAGACC. Translated: CASSSPPEGAGET. The whole CDR3 protein reads CASSSPPEGAGETQYF. The chain uses TRBV7-7 and TRBJ2-5, with a possible D match to TRBD1 (5 bases). The read halts 3 residues ahead of the CDR3 end, with the missing end drawn from the germline J gene. CDR1 is SSHAT and CDR2 is FNYEAQ in the germline V gene (reference sequence). CDR3 length: 16 residues.

The sample holds a few counts of this clone. The DNA ends 3 residues before the CDR3 does, and the rest of the CDR3 is filled in from the germline J gene. The chain recombines TRBV18 with TRBJ2-2; D is unclear. V lost 8 bases to trimming and J lost 0 bases, with 13 bases between them. Germline CDR1 KGHSH, CDR2 LQKENI. The CDR3 runs 15 residues. The CDR3 DNA, read in part, is TGTGCCAGCCCCCTGGGCGCCGCGAACACCGGGGAG. Its translation is CASPLGAANTGE. The full-length CDR3 reads as CASPLGAANTGELFF.

This clone has more than one count but fewer than ten. The read terminates 3 residues ahead of where the CDR3 ends, so the germline J gene completes it. The V call is TRBV23-1, the J call TRBJ1-1; TRBD1 matches at 10 bases. TRBV23-1 is an open reading frame, and its role is uncertain. The CDR3 spans 17 residues. The ends lost 0 bases at V and 1 base at J; junction bases unmatched: 5. The part of the CDR3 DNA that was read is TGCGCCAGCAGTCAATCGAGGACAGGGGGTGCGAACACTGAA. As protein: CASSQSRTGGANTE. The whole CDR3 region reads CASSQSRTGGANTEAFF.